These T cell receptor beta chains were read from a single sample in a study of blood T cell repertoires in COVID-19. Sequencing used immunoSEQ multiplex PCR; TCRdb keeps in-frame clones, though not all of them. The table lists 270,000 or so clones, 89% of them singletons. The sequencing input was peripheral blood. These receptor sequences come from a woman between 40 and 55 years old who had recovered from COVID-19. Both conserved end residues are part of each CDR3. A D gene is named only where the DNA matches it firmly. Clone sizes are given selectively: once, few, many, or a class where the clone is expanded.

D,V,size,J,DNA,CDR3
-,TRBV3-1/TRBV3-2,-,TRBJ1-1,TGTGCCAGCAGCCAGGCGGTGAACACTGAAGCTTTCTTT,CASSQAVNTEAFF
-,TRBV28,-,TRBJ2-1,TGTGCCAGCAGTTTGTCAGGTGGTGGGTTTCGGTTCTTC,CASSLSGGGFRFF
-,TRBV3-1/TRBV3-2,-,TRBJ1-6,TGTGCCAGCAGCCCCTCGCGGGGGCTATATAATTCACCCCTCCACTTT,CASSPSRGLYNSPLHF
TRBD1,TRBV11-2,-,TRBJ2-1,TGTGCCAGCAGCCTTGTCGGGACAGATGTGGGTGAGCAGTTCTTC,CASSLVGTDVGEQFF
TRBD1,TRBV28,once,TRBJ2-7,TGTGCCAGCAGGGACCGGGACAGGTCCTACGAGCAGTACTTC,CASRDRDRSYEQYF
-,TRBV30,-,TRBJ1-5,TGTGCCTGGAGTCTCGGACAGAATCAGCCCCAGCATTTT,CAWSLGQNQPQHF
TRBD2,TRBV3-1/TRBV3-2,-,TRBJ2-3,TGTGCCAGCAGCCCTAGCGGGGGCACAGATACGCAGTATTTT,CASSPSGGTDTQYF
-,TRBV2,-,TRBJ1-4,TGTGCCAGCATGATGGGGCAGGAAGGGTATGAAAAACTGTTTTTT,CASMMGQEGYEKLFF
-,TRBV27,-,TRBJ1-1,TGTGCCAGCAGTTCGGCAGTTAGGGTTCCCCGGGGCACTGAAGCTTTCTTT,CASSSAVRVPRGTEAFF
TRBD1,TRBV10-3,-,TRBJ2-7,TGTGCCATCAGGCCGGGACAGACAAGCTCCTACGAGCAGTACTTC,CAIRPGQTSSYEQYF
-,TRBV5-3,-,TRBJ2-6,TGTGCCAGAAGCTTACCAGGCTCTGGGGCCAACGTCCTGACTTTC,CARSLPGSGANVLTF
-,TRBV2,-,TRBJ2-6,TGTGCCAGCAAAAGACTGGCCTCTGGGGCCAACGTCCTGACTTTC,CASKRLASGANVLTF
-,TRBV19,once,TRBJ1-6,TGTGCCAGTAGTATAGGCACTGGAGCGGGGTTGAAATCACCCCTCCACTTT,CASSIGTGAGLKSPLHF
-,TRBV4-1,-,TRBJ2-6,TGCGCCAGCAGCCAAGTGGTCCAGGCTGGGGCCAACGTCCTGACTTTC,CASSQVVQAGANVLTF
TRBD2,TRBV7-8,-,TRBJ2-5,TGTGCCAGCAGCTCGCGGGAGTGGGAGACCCAGTACTTC,CASSSREWETQYF
-,TRBV6-6,-,TRBJ1-1,TGTGCCAGCAGTTACTCTGGGCTCACTGAAGCTTTCTTT,CASSYSGLTEAFF
-,TRBV30,-,TRBJ1-4,TGTGCCCTTTACAGGGTTGGGGAAAAACTGTTTTTT,CALYRVGEKLFF
TRBD1,TRBV2,-,TRBJ1-1,TGTGCCAGCAGTGGGTTTGCCAGGGGGCAAGGCGGAGCTTTCTTT,CASSGFARGQGGAFF
-,TRBV9,-,TRBJ2-1,TGTGCCAGCAGCCCCGGGGATTACAATGAGCAGTTCTTC,CASSPGDYNEQFF
TRBD1,TRBV5-5,-,TRBJ2-3,TGTGCCAGCAGTTCCTCGACAGGGGTGGCAGATACGCAGTATTTT,CASSSSTGVADTQYF
TRBD1,TRBV18,-,TRBJ2-5,TGTGCCAGCTCACCACCCGGGACAGGGGGGGAGACCCAGTACTTC,CASSPPGTGGETQYF
TRBD1,TRBV27,-,TRBJ1-2,TGTGCCAGCAGTTCAGACGGGACAGGGGATCGATATGGCTACACCTTC,CASSSDGTGDRYGYTF
TRBD2,TRBV7-3,-,TRBJ2-5,TGTGCCAGCAGCGCTACTAGCGGGGGCGGGGAGACCCAGTACTTC,CASSATSGGGETQYF
TRBD1,TRBV7-3,-,TRBJ2-5,TGTGCCAGCAGCTCAACAGGGGGCGGCGAGACCCAGTACTTC,CASSSTGGGETQYF
TRBD2,TRBV6-5,-,TRBJ2-2,TGTGCCAGCAGTTTCCAAAAACGACTAGCGGGGGGAGAGCTGTTTTTT,CASSFQKRLAGGELFF
-,TRBV3-1/TRBV3-2,once,TRBJ2-3,TGTGCCAGCAGCCAAGGACAGGCAAACACAGATACGCAGTATTTT,CASSQGQANTDTQYF